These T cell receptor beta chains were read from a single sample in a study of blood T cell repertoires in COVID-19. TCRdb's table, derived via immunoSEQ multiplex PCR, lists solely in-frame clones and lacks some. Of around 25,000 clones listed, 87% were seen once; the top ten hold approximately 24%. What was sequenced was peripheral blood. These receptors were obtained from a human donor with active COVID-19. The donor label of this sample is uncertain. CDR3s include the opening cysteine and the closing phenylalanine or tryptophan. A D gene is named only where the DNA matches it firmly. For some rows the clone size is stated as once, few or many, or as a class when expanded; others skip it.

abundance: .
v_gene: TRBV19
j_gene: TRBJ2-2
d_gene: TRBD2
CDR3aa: CASSIGASGGLQNTGELFF
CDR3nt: TGTGCCAGTAGTATAGGGGCTAGCGGGGGGCTCCAGAACACCGGGGAGCTGTTTTTT

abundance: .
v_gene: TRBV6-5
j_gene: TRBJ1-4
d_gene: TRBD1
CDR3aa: CASSSGQGEEKLFF
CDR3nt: TGTGCCAGCAGTTCGGGACAGGGGGAGGAAAAACTGTTTTTT

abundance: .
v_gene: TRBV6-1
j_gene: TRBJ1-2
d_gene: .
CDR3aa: CASSEAITGFYGYTF
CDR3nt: TGTGCCAGCAGTGAAGCGATTACAGGGTTCTATGGCTACACCTTC

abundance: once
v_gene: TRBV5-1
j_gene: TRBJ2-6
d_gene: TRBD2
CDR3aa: CASSLALAGSSHSGANVLTF
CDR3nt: TGCGCCAGCAGCTTGGCGCTAGCGGGGAGTTCCCACTCTGGTGCCAACGTCCTGACTTTC

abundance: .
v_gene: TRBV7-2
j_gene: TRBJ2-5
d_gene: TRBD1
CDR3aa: CASSLGTGGLQTQYF
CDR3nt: TGTGCCAGCAGTCTAGGGACAGGGGGCTTGCAGACCCAGTACTTC

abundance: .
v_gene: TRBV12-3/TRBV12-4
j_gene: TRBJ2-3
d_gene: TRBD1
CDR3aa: CASGDRGTDTQYF
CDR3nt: TGTGCCAGCGGGGACAGGGGCACAGATACGCAGTATTTT

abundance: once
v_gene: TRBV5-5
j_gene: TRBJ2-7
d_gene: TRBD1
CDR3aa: CASSLGPGQGTYEQYF
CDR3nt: TGTGCCAGCAGCTTGGGGCCGGGACAGGGCACCTACGAGCAGTACTTC

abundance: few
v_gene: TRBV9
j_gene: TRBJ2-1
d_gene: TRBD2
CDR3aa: CASSVAPGLAGVYNEQFF
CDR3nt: TGTGCCAGCAGCGTAGCCCCGGGACTAGCGGGGGTATACAATGAGCAGTTCTTC

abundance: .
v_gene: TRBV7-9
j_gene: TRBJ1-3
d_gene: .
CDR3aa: CASSLASGGKAGNTIYF
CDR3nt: TGTGCCAGCAGCTTAGCTTCAGGAGGGAAAGCTGGAAACACCATATATTTT

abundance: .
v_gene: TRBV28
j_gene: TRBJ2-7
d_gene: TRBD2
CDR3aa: CASSLSLTKGARGDYF
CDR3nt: TGTGCCAGCAGTTTATCGCTGACCAAAGGGGCTCGGGGGGATTACTTC

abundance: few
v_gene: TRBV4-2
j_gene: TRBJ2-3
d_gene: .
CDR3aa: CASSQDRQGPDTQYF
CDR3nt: TGTGCCAGCAGCCAAGATCGGCAGGGCCCAGATACGCAGTATTTT

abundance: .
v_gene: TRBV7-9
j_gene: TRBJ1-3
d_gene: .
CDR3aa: CASSLSQGGNTIYF
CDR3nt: TGTGCCAGCAGCTTAAGTCAGGGTGGAAACACCATATATTTT

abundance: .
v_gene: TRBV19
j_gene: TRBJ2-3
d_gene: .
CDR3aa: CASSHVTGPSTDTQYF
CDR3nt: TGTGCCAGTAGTCATGTTACAGGACCTAGCACAGATACGCAGTATTTT

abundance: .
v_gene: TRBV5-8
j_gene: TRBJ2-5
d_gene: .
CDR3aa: CASSLSQASQETQYF
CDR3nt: TGTGCCAGCAGCTTGTCACAGGCTTCACAAGAGACCCAGTACTTC

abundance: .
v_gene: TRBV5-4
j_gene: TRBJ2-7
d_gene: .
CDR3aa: CASSLDRDHREQYF
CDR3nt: TGTGCCAGCAGCTTGGACAGGGATCATCGCGAGCAGTACTTC

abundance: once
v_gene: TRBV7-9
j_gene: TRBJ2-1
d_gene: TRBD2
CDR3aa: CASSLQVGRAANNEQFF
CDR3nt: TGTGCCAGCAGCTTACAGGTCGGGAGGGCCGCTAACAATGAGCAGTTCTTC

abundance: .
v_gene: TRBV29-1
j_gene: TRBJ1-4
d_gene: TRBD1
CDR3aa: CSARQGATNEKLFF
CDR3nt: TGCAGCGCCCGACAGGGGGCAACTAATGAAAAACTGTTTTTT

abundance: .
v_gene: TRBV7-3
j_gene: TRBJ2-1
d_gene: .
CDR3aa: CASSLTGGTSSYNEQFF
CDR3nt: TGTGCCAGCAGCTTAACAGGCGGGACTTCCTCCTACAATGAGCAGTTCTTC

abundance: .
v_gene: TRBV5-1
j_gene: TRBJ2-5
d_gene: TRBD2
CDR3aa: CASTPGLAGGQETQYF
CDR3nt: TGCGCCAGCACACCGGGACTAGCGGGGGGACAAGAGACCCAGTACTTC

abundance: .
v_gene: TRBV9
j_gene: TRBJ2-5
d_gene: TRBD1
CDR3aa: CASSVAGQGELETQYF
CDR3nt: TGTGCCAGCAGCGTCGCCGGACAGGGCGAATTGGAGACCCAGTACTTC

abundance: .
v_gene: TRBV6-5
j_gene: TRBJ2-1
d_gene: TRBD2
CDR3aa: CASGGGAVVNEQFF
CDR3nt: TGTGCCAGCGGCGGGGGGGCCGTTGTAAATGAGCAGTTCTTC

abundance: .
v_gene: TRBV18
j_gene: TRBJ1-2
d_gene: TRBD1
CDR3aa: CASSPQGAGYGYTF
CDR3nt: TGTGCCAGCTCACCACAGGGGGCTGGGTATGGCTACACCTTC

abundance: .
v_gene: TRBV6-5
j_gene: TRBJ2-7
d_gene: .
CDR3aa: CASSQEAYEQYF
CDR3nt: TGTGCCAGCAGTCAGGAGGCCTACGAGCAGTACTTC

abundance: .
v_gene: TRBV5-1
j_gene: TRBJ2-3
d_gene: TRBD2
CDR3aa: CASSPTSGGTDTQYF
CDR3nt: TGCGCCAGCAGCCCTACTAGCGGGGGCACAGATACGCAGTATTTT

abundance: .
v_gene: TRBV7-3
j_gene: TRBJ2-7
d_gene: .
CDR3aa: CASSLASRGHEQYF
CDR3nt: TGTGCCAGCAGCCTAGCATCTCGTGGCCACGAGCAGTACTTC

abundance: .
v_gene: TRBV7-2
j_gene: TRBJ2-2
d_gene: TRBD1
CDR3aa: CASSLMGQGLSKLTGELFF
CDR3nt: TGTGCCAGCAGCTTAATGGGACAGGGGTTGAGTAAATTGACCGGGGAGCTGTTTTTT

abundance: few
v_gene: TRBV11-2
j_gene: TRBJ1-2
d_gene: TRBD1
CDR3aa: CASSFRDRGLGYTF
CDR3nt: TGTGCCAGCAGCTTCCGGGACAGGGGGCTAGGCTACACCTTC

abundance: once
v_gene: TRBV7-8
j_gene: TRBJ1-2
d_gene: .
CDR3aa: CASSLAIANYGYTF
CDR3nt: TGTGCCAGCAGCTTAGCCATAGCTAACTATGGCTACACCTTC

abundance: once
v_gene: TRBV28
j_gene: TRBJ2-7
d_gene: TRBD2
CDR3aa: CASRLTSGAFSYEQYF
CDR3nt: TGTGCCAGCAGATTGACTAGCGGGGCGTTCTCCTACGAGCAGTACTTC

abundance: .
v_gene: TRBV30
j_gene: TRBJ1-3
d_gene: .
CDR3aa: CAWLFSGNTIYF
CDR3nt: TGTGCCTGGCTCTTCTCTGGAAACACCATATATTTT

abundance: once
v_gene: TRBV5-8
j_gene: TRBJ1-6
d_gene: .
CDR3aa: CASTFDRTGSYNSPLHF
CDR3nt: TGTGCCAGCACATTCGACAGGACTGGCTCCTATAATTCACCCCTCCACTTT